The 5 T cell receptor beta chains below all came from one sample that was sequenced in a study of spatial heterogeneity in lung cancer. TCRdb used MiXCR to reprocess the 5' RACE reads, holding one entry per CDR3 protein. This sample has 6,000 or so distinct CDR3 sequences, with around 7.7% found just once. The antigens for these receptors are not known. Specified time point: sample taken at primary tumor resection. The study's findings and limits: Expanded alpha and beta TCR counts within tumors tracked tumor mutation counts.

Specimen: lung tumor tissue, collected at surgery. Every receptor here comes from a female donor with early-stage non-small cell lung cancer.

This clonotype came up many times. This beta chain lies outside the target of a library built for alpha chains; its clone size means little. This chain links TRBV9 with TRBJ1-5, with D tentatively TRBD1 (6 bases). Between the trimmed V and J ends, which lost 1 base and 6 bases, there was a span of 14 bases. The CDR3 is made up of 15 amino acids. Germline V CDR1 and CDR2: SGDLS, YYNGEE. CDR3 sequence (DNA): TGTGCCAGCAGCGTATCAGGGGAAAGGGGTCAGCCCCAGCATTTT. Protein sequence: CASSVSGERGQPQHF.

This clonotype was seen many times. The library was designed around alpha chains, so this beta chain is a stray read whose abundance carries little weight. V gene TRBV20-1 combines with J gene TRBJ1-2; D unclear. The CDR3 runs to 15 residues. Deletions cut 3 bases from V and 4 bases from J, with 18 bases between. The V gene's germline CDR1 is DFQATT and CDR2 SNEGSKA (reference sequence). The CDR3 region is CSASKESPSGYGYTF. DNA of the CDR3: TGCAGTGCTAGTAAGGAGTCCCCATCTGGCTATGGCTACACCTTC.

This clonotype occurred a few times. This may arise from a read error, as a much more abundant clone is one base away. This beta chain is an off-target read within a library intended for alpha chains, so its frequency means little. The CDR3 nucleotides are TGTGCCTGGAGTAACCTACCGGGACAGGGAGGAGTAACCTTC. Its protein product is CAWSNLPGQGGVTF. V gene TRBV30 combines with J gene TRBJ1-2; 9 bases line up with TRBD1. V lost 2 bases and J lost 14; bases outside the gene matches: 15. Germline V gene data show CDR1 as GTSNPN and CDR2 as SVGIG (reference sequence). This CDR3 is built from 14 residues.

This clonotype was counted ten times or more. Since the library was made to target alpha chains, this beta chain is a stray read and its abundance is not meaningful. The chain is built from TRBV10-3 and TRBJ2-3; D is unresolved. The CDR3 has 13 residues. Deletions cut 4 bases from V and 6 bases from J, with 11 bases between. Per the germline V gene, CDR1 is ENHRY and CDR2 is SYGVKD. In DNA form, the CDR3 reads TGTGCCATCAGTGCCCCCGGGTCCGATACGCAGTATTTT. This translates into CAISAPGSDTQYF.

This clonotype is deemed medium-sized. The library was built for alpha chains, so this beta chain is an off-target read and its size means little. The J gene is TRBJ1-2, the V gene TRBV28, with 7 bases fitting TRBD1. J lost 4 bases, V lost 2 bases, and 4 bases had no gene match. CDR1 and CDR2 from the germline V gene are MDHEN and SYDVKM. CDR3 size: 14 residues. CDR3 sequence: CASSLRGLGYGYTF. Written as DNA, the CDR3 is TGTGCCAGCAGTTTAAGGGGGCTAGGCTATGGCTACACCTTC.